Described below is a single T cell receptor beta chain sequence and its context. Between the trimmed V and J ends, which lost 3 bases and 8 bases, there was a span of 17 bases. Germline values: CDR1 SGHTS, CDR2 YDEGEE. CDR3 length equals 14 residues. The authors reverse transcribed all of the isolated RNA, so sequencing captured expressed TCRB transcripts. Clones were sequenced by immunoSEQ multiplex PCR, and TCRdb holds only the in-frame ones, with some missing. The sample shows hundreds of thousands of clones, approximately 8% of them seen only once. The data originate from a study of beta chain features in type 1 diabetes. Stem cell-like memory, regulatory, central memory and naive CD4+ cells were sorted via CD45RO/CCR7/CD25/CD127/CD95/CD27.

The chain recombines TRBV5-8 with TRBJ1-2; D gene uncertain. The receptor was isolated from a woman between 18 and 30 years old in good health. Sequences were obtained from central memory CD4+ T cells from blood. The CDR3 nucleotides are TGTGCCAGCAGCTGGGAGGGCTCGGGTATAGGCTACACCTTC. Residues: CASSWEGSGIGYTF.